The T cell receptor beta chain described here comes from a study of blood T cell repertoires in COVID-19. Study-level information: Specimens from acute and convalescent COVID-19 originated in the United States, Italy and Spain.

Some clones are missing from TCRdb's copy, which holds only in-frame ones; the method was immunoSEQ multiplex PCR. The repertoire has roughly 250,000 clones, around 83% of them found once; the top ten carry roughly 8.7%. The V and J ends lost 5 bases and 4 bases respectively, with 11 bases between them. The CDR3 extends over 13 amino acids. Germline assignment: CDR1 LGHDT and CDR2 YNNKEL (reference sequence). This TCR came from a man aged 35 to 55 with active or convalescent COVID-19. J is TRBJ2-5 and V is TRBV3-1 (or the pseudogene TRBV3-2), with D possibly matching TRBD1 (6 bases). Source material: peripheral blood. CDR3 DNA sequence: TGTGCCAGCAGCTTCAGGGGTGGAGAGACCCAGTACTTC. As protein: CASSFRGGETQYF.